This is a list of T cell receptor beta chains from one sample in a study of T cells in Graves' hyperthyroidism and ophthalmopathy. TCRdb processed the multiplex PCR reads anew with MiXCR; each CDR3 protein has one entry. The repertoire holds 500,000 to 750,000 distinct CDR3 sequences, roughly 50% seen once, with around 8% in the top ten. Sequencing was done on a sample of peripheral blood or thyroid tissue (not recorded which). The origin of the receptors is a woman in her late teens or twenties with Graves' hyperthyroidism. CDR3s include the opening cysteine and the closing phenylalanine or tryptophan. The D gene is left open where the match is weak. Clone size is given for some rows only: seen once, a few or many times, or a class if the clone is expanded.

v_gene	j_gene	abundance	d_gene	CDR3nt	CDR3aa
TRBV6-5	TRBJ1-2	many	.	TGTGCCAGCAGTTACTCAAGAGGGACCGGCTATGGCTACACCTTC	CASSYSRGTGYGYTF
TRBV15	TRBJ2-7	.	.	TGTGCCACCAGCAGGGGCAGAGGCGGAGACACAGTAACTTACGAGCAGTACTTC	CATSRGRGGDTVTYEQYF
TRBV6-2/TRBV6-3	TRBJ2-5	few	.	TGTGCCAGCAGTTACCCCCCCAGACCGGAGACCCAGTACTTC	CASSYPPRPETQYF
TRBV10-3	TRBJ2-1	.	TRBD2	TGTGCCATTGGGAAACTCGGACTAGCGGATAACTACAATGAGCAGTTCTTC	CAIGKLGLADNYNEQFF
TRBV10-3	TRBJ2-7	.	TRBD1	TGTGCCATCAGCGGGACTAGGACAGGGGGCCTGTACTTC	CAISGTRTGGLYF
TRBV14	TRBJ2-6	.	.	TGTGCCAGCAGCCAATGGGGGGTTGGGGCCAACGTCCTGACTTTC	CASSQWGVGANVLTF
TRBV5-1	TRBJ1-1	many	TRBD1	TGCGCCAGCAGCTTGGTACCGACAGGGGATTTCGCTGAAGCTTTCTTT	CASSLVPTGDFAEAFF
TRBV19	TRBJ2-7	many	.	TGTGCCAGCAGCCCAGGTGGGACTCCCTACGAGCAGTACTTC	CASSPGGTPYEQYF
TRBV27	TRBJ1-5	.	TRBD1	TGTGCCAGCAGTTCACAGGGGAAGCCCCAGCATTTT	CASSSQGKPQHF
TRBV20-1	TRBJ1-6	.	.	TGCAGTGCCCGAGGGACATTTTGGTCACCCCTCCACTTT	CSARGTFWSPLHF
TRBV6-6	TRBJ2-1	.	.	TGTGCCAGCAGTGTCGGGACGGCCGGTAACAATGAGCAGTTCTTC	CASSVGTAGNNEQFF
TRBV11-2	TRBJ1-4	many	.	TGTGCCAGCAGCTCCATGACCAGATCAAATGAAAAACTGTTTTTT	CASSSMTRSNEKLFF
TRBV5-1	TRBJ2-2	many	TRBD2	TGCGCCAGCAGCTCGCCCGGGACTAGCAGAGTGGCCGGGGAGCTGTTTTTT	CASSSPGTSRVAGELFF
TRBV14	TRBJ1-1	.	.	TGTGCCAGCAGCTACCTTGGGCCCACTGAAGCTTTCTTT	CASSYLGPTEAFF
TRBV10-3	TRBJ2-1	few	.	TGTGCCATCAGGGATAGTAACGAGGGCAATGAGCAGTTCTTC	CAIRDSNEGNEQFF
TRBV20-1	TRBJ2-5	.	.	TGCAGTGCGGTGGGCTCAGGAGAGACCCAGTACTTC	CSAVGSGETQYF
TRBV30	TRBJ1-1	.	TRBD1	TGTGCCTGGAGTGTACAGGGGCAGATGAACACTGAAGCTTTCTTT	CAWSVQGQMNTEAFF
TRBV11-2	TRBJ2-3	once	TRBD2	TGTGCCAGCAGGCAAGGACTAGCAGATACGCAGTATTTT	CASRQGLADTQYF
TRBV29-1	TRBJ2-7	.	.	TGCAGCGTTGACGGACAGATCCCCTACAATGAGCAGTACTTC	CSVDGQIPYNEQYF
TRBV5-8	TRBJ2-5	many	.	TGTGCCAGCAGCTTCGGCGGGGCTTGGGAGACCCAGTACTTC	CASSFGGAWETQYF
TRBV2	TRBJ1-4	many	.	TGTGCCAGCAGGACCTCAGGGGACCTGTTTTTT	CASRTSGDLFF
TRBV7-9	TRBJ2-2	many	TRBD1	TGTGCCAGCACCTCCCGGTCGGGACAGGGGGCAACCGGGGAGCTGTTTTTT	CASTSRSGQGATGELFF
TRBV2	TRBJ2-5	many	.	TGTGCCAGCAGTGAAGGCGGCAGCTGGGGCCAAGAGACCCAGTACTTC	CASSEGGSWGQETQYF
TRBV7-9	TRBJ2-6	.	TRBD1	TGTGCCAGCAGCTCGTCCGGTAGAGAGGGGGCGACCGTTGAAGCTTTC	CASSSSGREGATVEAF
TRBV7-2	TRBJ2-7	many	TRBD1	TGTGCCAGCAGCTTAGCCGGGACAGGGGGCTTAAGGAGCTCCTACGAGCAGTACTTC	CASSLAGTGGLRSSYEQYF
TRBV29-1	TRBJ2-6	.	.	TGCAGCGTTAGACAGGGAGGCATCTCTGGGGCCAACGTCCTGACTTTC	CSVRQGGISGANVLTF
TRBV7-2	TRBJ2-5	once	.	TGTGCCAGCTCCGAGGGGGGTGGGCCAGAGACCCAGTACTTC	CASSEGGGPETQYF
TRBV2	TRBJ1-2	.	.	TGTGCCAGCAGCGCCACCGGGACTAGCGGCTACACCTTC	CASSATGTSGYTF
TRBV12-3/TRBV12-4	TRBJ2-2	few	.	TGTGCCAGCTGTCCTTTTGGGGGGCGTAGCGGGGAGCTGTTTTTT	CASCPFGGRSGELFF
TRBV5-5	TRBJ2-5	many	.	TGTGCCAGCAGGGGCACGACCAGTAGCCCGTACCAAGAGACCCAGTACTTC	CASRGTTSSPYQETQYF
TRBV7-2	TRBJ1-5	.	TRBD1	TGTGCCAGCAGCCCAAGACAGGGTTTAGGCACTGAAGCGCAGAGGGGGCGACAGCCCCAGCATTTT	CASSPRQGLGTEAQRGRQPQHF
TRBV29-1	TRBJ1-1	.	.	TGCAGCGGGGGGGACGGTTACACTGAAGCTTTCTTT	CSGGDGYTEAFF
TRBV7-8	TRBJ2-3	.	TRBD1	TGTGCCAGCAGCTTCAGGGACAGTCCCGATACGCAGTATTTT	CASSFRDSPDTQYF
TRBV20-1	TRBJ2-3	.	.	TGCAGTGCTTCAGACTACCTGATGGGAGATACGCAGTATTTT	CSASDYLMGDTQYF
TRBV29-1	TRBJ1-2	many	TRBD1	TGCAGCGTTAGGGCAGGGGGATTTGTCTTC	CSVRAGGFVF
TRBV20-1	TRBJ2-7	many	TRBD2	TGCAGTGCTCGCGCTAGCGGGAGGGGGGAGCAGTACTTC	CSARASGRGEQYF
TRBV29-1	TRBJ2-7	few	TRBD2	TGCAGCAGTGAGGGGACTAGCGGATCCTACGAGCAGTACTTC	CSSEGTSGSYEQYF
TRBV2	TRBJ1-1	many	.	TGTGCCAGCATTCGCCTAGGGATGAACACTGAAGCTTTCTTT	CASIRLGMNTEAFF
TRBV7-2	TRBJ2-7	.	TRBD2	TGTGCCAGCAGCTCTAGGCCGGGCACTAGCGAGGCCTACGAGCAGTACTTC	CASSSRPGTSEAYEQYF
TRBV29-1	TRBJ2-1	.	.	TGCAGCGTTGATGGTAGGGGTTACAATGAGCAGTTCTTC	CSVDGRGYNEQFF
TRBV20-1	TRBJ2-3	few	TRBD2	TGCAGTGCTAGAGAAACTGGACTAGCAGCCACAGATACGCAGTATTTT	CSARETGLAATDTQYF
TRBV12-3/TRBV12-4	TRBJ1-1	many	TRBD1	TGTGCCAGCAGCAACAGGGGGCAAACTGAAGCTTTCTTT	CASSNRGQTEAFF
TRBV6-5	TRBJ1-1	.	.	TGTGCCAGCAGTTACTCAACAGGGACTTTCTTT	CASSYSTGTFF
TRBV6-5	TRBJ1-1	many	.	TGTGCCAGCAGTTACAGAATGAACACTGAAGCTTTCTTT	CASSYRMNTEAFF
TRBV9	TRBJ2-7	many	.	TGTGCCAGCAGCGTAGAAAAGAAGGGGGAGCAGTACTTC	CASSVEKKGEQYF
TRBV29-1	TRBJ1-2	.	TRBD1	TGCAGCGTCCAACCGGGACAGGGCGGCGGCCACACCTTC	CSVQPGQGGGHTF
TRBV11-2	TRBJ2-7	once	.	TGTGCCAGCCCCAGGGCAGTGTCCTCCTACGAGCAGTACTTC	CASPRAVSSYEQYF
TRBV19	TRBJ2-5	many	.	TGTGCCAGTAGTGCATACAGGCTCGGAATCGACGAGACCCAGTACTTC	CASSAYRLGIDETQYF
TRBV11-2	TRBJ1-1	many	TRBD1	TGTGCCAGCAGCTTAGATTCGGGACAGGGGGGCACTGAAGCTTTCTTT	CASSLDSGQGGTEAFF
TRBV6-1	TRBJ1-6	many	.	TGTGCCAGCAGTCAGGGCGAGGATTCACCCCTCCACTTT	CASSQGEDSPLHF
TRBV3-1	TRBJ2-7	.	TRBD1	TGTGCCAGCAGCCAAACCGGGACAGGGGGAAGCTACGAGCAGTACTTC	CASSQTGTGGSYEQYF
TRBV6-2/TRBV6-3	TRBJ1-2	many	.	TGTGCCAGCACCAACTCTAACTATGGCTACACCTTC	CASTNSNYGYTF
TRBV9	TRBJ2-5	many	.	TGTGCCAGCAGCCCTAGGGCTAGCCCAGAGACCCAGTACTTC	CASSPRASPETQYF
TRBV13	TRBJ1-3	.	.	TGTGCCAGCAGTTCCCTCTCTGGAAACACCATATATTTT	CASSSLSGNTIYF